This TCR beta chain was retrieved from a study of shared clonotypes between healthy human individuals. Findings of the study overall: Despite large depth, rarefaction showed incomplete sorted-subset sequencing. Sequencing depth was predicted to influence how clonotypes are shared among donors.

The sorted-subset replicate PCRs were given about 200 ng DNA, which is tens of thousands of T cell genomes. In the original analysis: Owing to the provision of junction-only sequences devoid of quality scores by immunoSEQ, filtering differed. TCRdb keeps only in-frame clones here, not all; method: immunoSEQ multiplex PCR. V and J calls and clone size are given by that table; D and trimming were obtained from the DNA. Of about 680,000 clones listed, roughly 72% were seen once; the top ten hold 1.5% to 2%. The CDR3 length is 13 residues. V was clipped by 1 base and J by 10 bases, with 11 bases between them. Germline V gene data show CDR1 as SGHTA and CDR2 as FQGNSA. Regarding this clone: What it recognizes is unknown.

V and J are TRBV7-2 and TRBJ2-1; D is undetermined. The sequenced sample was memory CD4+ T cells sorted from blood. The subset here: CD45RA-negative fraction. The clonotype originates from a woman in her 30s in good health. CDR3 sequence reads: CASSLDLFAEQFF. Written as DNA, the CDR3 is TGTGCCAGCAGCTTAGACTTGTTTGCGGAGCAGTTCTTC.